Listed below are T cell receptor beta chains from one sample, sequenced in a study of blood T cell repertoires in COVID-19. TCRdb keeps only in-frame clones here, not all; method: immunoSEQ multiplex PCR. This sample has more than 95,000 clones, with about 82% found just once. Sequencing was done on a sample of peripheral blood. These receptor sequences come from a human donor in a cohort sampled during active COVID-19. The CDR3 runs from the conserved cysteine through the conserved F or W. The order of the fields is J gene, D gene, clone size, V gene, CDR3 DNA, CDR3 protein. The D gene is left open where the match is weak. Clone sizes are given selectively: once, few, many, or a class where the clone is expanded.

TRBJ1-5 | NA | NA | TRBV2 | TGTGCCAGCAGTGAAGACGGTCAGCCCCAGCATTTT | CASSEDGQPQHF
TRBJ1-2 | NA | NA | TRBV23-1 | TGCGCCAGCAGTCAATCAGACAAAGGGGGTGAACGGTATGGCTACACCTTC | CASSQSDKGGERYGYTF
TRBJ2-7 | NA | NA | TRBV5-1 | TGCGCCAGCAGCCGGAACTCTGGAGGGGGGGGCGAGCAGTACTTC | CASSRNSGGGGEQYF
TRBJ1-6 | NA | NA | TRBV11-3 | TGTGCCAGCAGCTTAGCAGTGTCTTCACCCCTCCACTTT | CASSLAVSSPLHF
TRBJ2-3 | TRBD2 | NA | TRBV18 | TGTGCCAGCTCACTTCTAGCGGGGGTCGACACAGATACGCAGTATTTT | CASSLLAGVDTDTQYF
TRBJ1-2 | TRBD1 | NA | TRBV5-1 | TGCGCCAGCAGCCTAGACAGGGAGGATGGCTACACCTTC | CASSLDREDGYTF
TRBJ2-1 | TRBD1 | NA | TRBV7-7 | TGTGCCAGCAGCCTGGACAGGAAAACCTACAATGAGCAGTTCTTC | CASSLDRKTYNEQFF
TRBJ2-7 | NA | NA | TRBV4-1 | TGCGCCAGCAGCCAAGGAGGCGGCGCAGCCTCCTCGGGCGAGCAGTACTTC | CASSQGGGAASSGEQYF
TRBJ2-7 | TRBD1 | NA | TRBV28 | TGTGCCATCTCTACCTGGGACAGGTTAATCTCCTACGAGCAGTACTTC | CAISTWDRLISYEQYF
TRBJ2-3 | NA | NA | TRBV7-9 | TGTGCCAGCAGCCGAGGGGTCCCTGGGGGGGATACGCAGTATTTT | CASSRGVPGGDTQYF
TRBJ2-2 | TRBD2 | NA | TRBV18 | TGTGCCAGCTCACCAGTTATAGCGGGAATGACCGGGGAGCTGTTTTTT | CASSPVIAGMTGELFF
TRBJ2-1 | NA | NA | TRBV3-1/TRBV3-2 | TGTGCCAGCAGCCCCTGGGGGCTCCACAATGAGCAGTTCTTC | CASSPWGLHNEQFF
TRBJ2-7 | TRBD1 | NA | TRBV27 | TGTGCCAGCAGCCCAACAGGGGTTCCCTCCTACGAGCAGTACTTC | CASSPTGVPSYEQYF
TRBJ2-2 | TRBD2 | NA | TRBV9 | TGTGCCAGCAGCGTAGGGGTAGCGGGAATGGTCGGGGAGCTGTTTTTT | CASSVGVAGMVGELFF
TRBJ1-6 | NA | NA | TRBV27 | TGTGCCAGCTGGGGGGGGGATAGAAATTCACCCCTCCACTTT | CASWGGDRNSPLHF
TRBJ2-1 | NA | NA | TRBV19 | TGTGCCAGTAGTATAGTATTAGCGGACAATGAGCAGTTCTTC | CASSIVLADNEQFF
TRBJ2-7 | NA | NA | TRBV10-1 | TGCGCCAGCAGTGAGTCCGGAGCCTACGAGCAGTACTTC | CASSESGAYEQYF
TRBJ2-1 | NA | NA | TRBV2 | TGTGCCAGCAGTGACGGTCAGGGAATCTACAATGAGCAGTTCTTC | CASSDGQGIYNEQFF
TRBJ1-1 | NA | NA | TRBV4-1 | TGCGCCAGCAGCCAAGTGGGCTTGAACACTGAAGCTTTCTTT | CASSQVGLNTEAFF
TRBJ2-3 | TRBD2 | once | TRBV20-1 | TGCAGTGCTAGTCGGCGGGAGGGTCGGAACACAGATACGCAGTATTTT | CSASRREGRNTDTQYF
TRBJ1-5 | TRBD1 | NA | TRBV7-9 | TGTGCCAGCAGCCCAGGGACAGAACTCGATCAGCCCCAGCATTTT | CASSPGTELDQPQHF
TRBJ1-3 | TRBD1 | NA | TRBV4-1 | TGCGCCAGCAGCCAAGAAAGGACAGGGCCACAGGGGAACACCATATATTTT | CASSQERTGPQGNTIYF
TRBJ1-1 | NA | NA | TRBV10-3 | TGTGCCATCAGGACTGGGACAAGTACTGAAGCTTTCTTT | CAIRTGTSTEAFF
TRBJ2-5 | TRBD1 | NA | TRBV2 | TGTGCCAGCAGGGAAACAGGGGCTCGAGAGACCCAGTACTTC | CASRETGARETQYF
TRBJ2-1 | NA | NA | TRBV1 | TGCACCAGCAGCCAGCCCCCGGGAGGGCCCTTCGACAATGAGCAGTTCTTC | CTSSQPPGGPFDNEQFF
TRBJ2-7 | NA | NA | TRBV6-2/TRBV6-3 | TGTGCCAGCAGTTATGGCGGGGCCCCCCCCTACGAGCAGTACTTC | CASSYGGAPPYEQYF
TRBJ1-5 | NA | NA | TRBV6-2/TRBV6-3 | TGTGCCAGCAGTTACTCGGGGGCTCTTAGCAATCAGCCCCAGCATTTT | CASSYSGALSNQPQHF
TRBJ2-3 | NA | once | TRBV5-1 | TGCGCCAGCAGCTTGGGGGTAGCGGCTAGCACAGATACGCAGTATTTT | CASSLGVAASTDTQYF
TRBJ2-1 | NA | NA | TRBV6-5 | TGTGCCAGCAGTTTAGGAGTAGCGAGCTCCTACAATGAGCAGTTCTTC | CASSLGVASSYNEQFF
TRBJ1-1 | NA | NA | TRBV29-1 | TGCAGCGTCGCCCCGGTTGCTGAAGCTTTCTTT | CSVAPVAEAFF
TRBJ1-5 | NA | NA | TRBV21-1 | TGTGCCAGCAGCCACCGACAGCCCCACGGCAATCAGCCCCAGCATTTT | CASSHRQPHGNQPQHF
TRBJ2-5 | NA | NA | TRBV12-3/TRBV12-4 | TGTGCCAGCAGTTTCCGGGGATCAGAGACCCAGTACTTC | CASSFRGSETQYF
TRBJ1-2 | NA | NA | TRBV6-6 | TGTGCCAGCAGTTCTCCCCGGCAGGGTGACTATGGCTACACCTTC | CASSSPRQGDYGYTF
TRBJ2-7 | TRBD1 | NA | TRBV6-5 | TGTGCCAGCAGATCCACAGGGGAGTTCAACTACGAGCAGTACTTC | CASRSTGEFNYEQYF
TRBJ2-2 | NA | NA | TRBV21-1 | TGTGCCAGCACCGTTACCGACAGTCGGAACACCGGGGAGCTGTTTTTT | CASTVTDSRNTGELFF
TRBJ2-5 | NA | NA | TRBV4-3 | TGCGCCAGCAGCCAAGATCGTTTCGGGGGAGAGACCCAGTACTTC | CASSQDRFGGETQYF
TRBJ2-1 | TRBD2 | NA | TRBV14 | TGTGCCAGCAGCCAAGCTAGCGGGCTCCAGCAGTTCTTC | CASSQASGLQQFF